Listed below are T cell receptor beta chains from one sample, sequenced in a study of blood T cells in healthy people across ages. TCRdb fed the 5' RACE reads into MiXCR, producing one record per CDR3 protein. The sample lists about 670,000 distinct CDR3 sequences; around two fifths were seen once. Sample: blood. The receptor source for this set is a man older than 75 in good health. Each CDR3 is given with its conserved first and last residue. The order of the fields is D gene, V gene, J gene, clone size, CDR3 DNA, CDR3 protein. A D gene is named only where the DNA matches it firmly. The size field is filled for only some rows; it gives once, few, many or a size class.

d_call: .
v_call: TRBV20-1
j_call: TRBJ2-1
clone_size: .
cdr3_nt: TGCAGTGCCCACGCGTCCCGGGCGTACAATGAGCAGTTCTTC
cdr3_aa: CSAHASRAYNEQFF

d_call: TRBD2
v_call: TRBV29-1
j_call: TRBJ2-1
clone_size: .
cdr3_nt: TGCAGCGTTGTAGGTAGCGGGACTTACAATGAGCAGTTCTTC
cdr3_aa: CSVVGSGTYNEQFF

d_call: TRBD2
v_call: TRBV5-1
j_call: TRBJ2-3
clone_size: few
cdr3_nt: TGCGCCAGCAGCTACCCAGCGGGAGGGGGGACAGATACGCAGTATTTT
cdr3_aa: CASSYPAGGGTDTQYF

d_call: .
v_call: TRBV4-3
j_call: TRBJ2-7
clone_size: many
cdr3_nt: TGCGCCAGCAGCCAAGAACTACCGACAATGAGCTCCTACGAGCAGTACTTC
cdr3_aa: CASSQELPTMSSYEQYF

d_call: TRBD1
v_call: TRBV7-9
j_call: TRBJ1-4
clone_size: few
cdr3_nt: TGTGCCAGCAGCACGCCACAGGGGGACGAAAAACTGTTTTTT
cdr3_aa: CASSTPQGDEKLFF

d_call: .
v_call: TRBV5-1
j_call: TRBJ1-4
clone_size: few
cdr3_nt: TGCGCCAGCAGCTTGGAGCAGAGCAATGAAAAACTGTTTTTT
cdr3_aa: CASSLEQSNEKLFF

d_call: .
v_call: TRBV20-1
j_call: TRBJ1-4
clone_size: .
cdr3_nt: TGCAGTGCTAGACAGGGTCCTAATGAAGAACTGTTTTTT
cdr3_aa: CSARQGPNEELFF

d_call: .
v_call: TRBV6-2/TRBV6-3
j_call: TRBJ2-7
clone_size: many
cdr3_nt: TGTGCCAGCAGTTATGAGGGCTACGAGCAGTACTTC
cdr3_aa: CASSYEGYEQYF

d_call: .
v_call: TRBV7-9
j_call: TRBJ2-3
clone_size: many
cdr3_nt: TGTGCCAGCAGCTTTAGCGGTAGCACAGATACGCAGTATTTT
cdr3_aa: CASSFSGSTDTQYF

d_call: .
v_call: TRBV28
j_call: TRBJ2-5
clone_size: .
cdr3_nt: TGTGCCAGCAGCGCTGGGGGGCAGTACTTC
cdr3_aa: CASSAGGQYF

d_call: .
v_call: TRBV28
j_call: TRBJ2-3
clone_size: .
cdr3_nt: TGTGCCAGCACCGACACCGGGCCTCGCACAGATACGCAGTATTTT
cdr3_aa: CASTDTGPRTDTQYF

d_call: TRBD1
v_call: TRBV20-1
j_call: TRBJ1-2
clone_size: .
cdr3_nt: TGCAGTGCCACGGACAGGGGGAAGGTTGGCTACACCTTC
cdr3_aa: CSATDRGKVGYTF

d_call: TRBD1
v_call: TRBV6-5
j_call: TRBJ2-5
clone_size: many
cdr3_nt: TGTGCCAGCAGTCCAGGGACAGGGGTGGGGGAGACCCAGTACTTC
cdr3_aa: CASSPGTGVGETQYF

d_call: TRBD2
v_call: TRBV28
j_call: TRBJ2-5
clone_size: .
cdr3_nt: TGTGCCAGCACCGACTTGGCAGGTAGCGGGAGGGTTTCGGAGGGGACCCAGTACTTC
cdr3_aa: CASTDLAGSGRVSEGTQYF

d_call: .
v_call: TRBV4-2
j_call: TRBJ2-2
clone_size: .
cdr3_nt: TGTGCCAGCAGCCAAGATCTGGTCGGGGAGCTGTTTTTT
cdr3_aa: CASSQDLVGELFF

d_call: .
v_call: TRBV19
j_call: TRBJ2-1
clone_size: many
cdr3_nt: TGTGCCAGTAGTAAGGTGTTAGGGAATGAGCAGTTCTTC
cdr3_aa: CASSKVLGNEQFF

d_call: TRBD2
v_call: TRBV3-1
j_call: TRBJ2-2
clone_size: few
cdr3_nt: TGTGCCAGCAGCCGCGGGACTAGCGGGTCGACGAACACCGGGGAGCTGTTTTTT
cdr3_aa: CASSRGTSGSTNTGELFF

d_call: TRBD2
v_call: TRBV6-6
j_call: TRBJ2-1
clone_size: .
cdr3_nt: TGTGCCAGCAGCTCTCCGGCACTAGCGGGAGGGGAAGAGCAGTTCTTC
cdr3_aa: CASSSPALAGGEEQFF

d_call: .
v_call: TRBV20-1
j_call: TRBJ1-6
clone_size: .
cdr3_nt: TGCAGTGCCCCTACCGGGGGTGGGTCCTATAATTCACCCCTCCACTTT
cdr3_aa: CSAPTGGGSYNSPLHF

d_call: .
v_call: TRBV4-1
j_call: TRBJ2-7
clone_size: .
cdr3_nt: TGCGCCAGCAGCCAAGGGGACTGGAGCTCCTACGAGCAGTACTTC
cdr3_aa: CASSQGDWSSYEQYF

d_call: TRBD2
v_call: TRBV2
j_call: TRBJ2-3
clone_size: .
cdr3_nt: TGTGCCAGCAGTGAATTGCGTCTAGCGGGGGTTACGCAGTATTTT
cdr3_aa: CASSELRLAGVTQYF

d_call: TRBD2
v_call: TRBV28
j_call: TRBJ2-1
clone_size: .
cdr3_nt: TGTGCCAGCAGTCCCCTAGCGGGGGATTACAATGAGCAGTTCTTC
cdr3_aa: CASSPLAGDYNEQFF

d_call: TRBD1
v_call: TRBV14
j_call: TRBJ2-6
clone_size: .
cdr3_nt: TGTGCCAGCAGCCAAGGATTACCAGGGGGCGTCTCTGGGGCCAACGTCCTGACTTTC
cdr3_aa: CASSQGLPGGVSGANVLTF

d_call: .
v_call: TRBV28
j_call: TRBJ2-7
clone_size: few
cdr3_nt: TGTGCCAGCAGTCCAGGATCGGCCCCCTACGAGCAGTACTTC
cdr3_aa: CASSPGSAPYEQYF

d_call: TRBD1
v_call: TRBV4-1
j_call: TRBJ1-2
clone_size: .
cdr3_nt: TGCGCCAGCAGCCAACCTGGGACAGGGACTTATGGCTACACCTTC
cdr3_aa: CASSQPGTGTYGYTF

d_call: .
v_call: TRBV4-3
j_call: TRBJ1-5
clone_size: .
cdr3_nt: TGCGCCAGCAGCCAAGATGTGAAAAATCAGCCCCAGCATTTT
cdr3_aa: CASSQDVKNQPQHF

d_call: .
v_call: TRBV6-5
j_call: TRBJ2-2
clone_size: .
cdr3_nt: TGTGCCAGCAGGAACCGGGACCCATTCACCGGGGAGCTGTTTTTT
cdr3_aa: CASRNRDPFTGELFF

d_call: .
v_call: TRBV4-3
j_call: TRBJ1-2
clone_size: .
cdr3_nt: TGCGCCAGCAGCCAAGTAGGGGGTTTCTATGGCTACACCTTC
cdr3_aa: CASSQVGGFYGYTF

d_call: .
v_call: TRBV20-1
j_call: TRBJ1-2
clone_size: .
cdr3_nt: TGCAGTGCTAGAGGTGGGGGGGCCAGTGGCTACACCTTC
cdr3_aa: CSARGGGASGYTF

d_call: .
v_call: TRBV6-2/TRBV6-3
j_call: TRBJ2-1
clone_size: .
cdr3_nt: TGTGCCAGCATTAAGAGCTCCTACAATGAGCAGTTCTTC
cdr3_aa: CASIKSSYNEQFF